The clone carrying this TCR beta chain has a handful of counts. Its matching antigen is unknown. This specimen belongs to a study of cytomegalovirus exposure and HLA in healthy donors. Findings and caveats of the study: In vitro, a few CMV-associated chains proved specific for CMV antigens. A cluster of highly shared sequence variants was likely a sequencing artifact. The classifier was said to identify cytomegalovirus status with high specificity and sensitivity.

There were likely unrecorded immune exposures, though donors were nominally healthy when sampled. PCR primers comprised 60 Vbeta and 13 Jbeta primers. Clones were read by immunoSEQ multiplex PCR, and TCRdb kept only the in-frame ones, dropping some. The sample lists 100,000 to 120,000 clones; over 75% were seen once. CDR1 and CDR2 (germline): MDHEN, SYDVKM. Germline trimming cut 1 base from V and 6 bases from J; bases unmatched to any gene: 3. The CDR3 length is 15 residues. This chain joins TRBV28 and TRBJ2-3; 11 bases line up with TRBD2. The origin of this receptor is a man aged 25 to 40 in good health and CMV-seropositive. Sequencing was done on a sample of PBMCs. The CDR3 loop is CASSLSPSGGDTQYF. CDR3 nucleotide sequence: TGTGCCAGCAGTTTATCGCCTAGCGGGGGGGATACGCAGTATTTT.